The 29 T cell receptor beta chains below come from one sample, sequenced in a study of T cell changes during pregnancy in multiple sclerosis. This table comes from immunoSEQ multiplex PCR, and its TCRdb copy is limited to in-frame clones, with some not included. The sample lists around 31,000 clones; 90% were seen once. The sample here was CD8+ T cells from peripheral blood mononuclear cells, taken in the second trimester of pregnancy. Receptors were obtained from a female donor with multiple sclerosis, enrolled in a pregnancy study.

This rearrangement joins TRBV28 to TRBJ2-1, with 7 bases matching TRBD1. With V trimmed by 3 bases and J by 5 bases, 10 bases remained unmatched. This CDR3 has 16 amino acids. Germline V CDR1 and CDR2: MDHEN, SYDVKM. The CDR3 coding sequence is TGTGCCAGCAGTTTGGACAGGTTGGGAGTAAACAATGAGCAGTTCTTC. Translating it yields CASSLDRLGVNNEQFF.

CDR3 in amino acids: CASSLHLGGNTEAFF. The CDR3 nucleotides read TGCGCCAGCAGCCTCCACCTCGGGGGGAACACTGAAGCTTTCTTT. V gene TRBV5-1 combines with J gene TRBJ1-1; the D gene is possibly TRBD1 (5 bases). The V gene lost 4 bases and the J gene lost 1 base, with 14 bases spanning the gap. From germline, CDR1 is SGHRS and CDR2 YFSETQ. The CDR3 consists of 15 residues.

The gene calls are TRBV7-8 and TRBJ1-2; D is perhaps TRBD1 (6 bases). The CDR3 has 14 amino acids. The ends were cut back, 5 bases at V and 7 bases at J, with 17 bases in the middle. Germline CDR1 and CDR2: SGHVS and FQNEAQ. CDR3 DNA: TGTGCCAGCAGCCCCACGGGACACGGCGGTGGCTACACCTTC. Translation gives CASSPTGHGGGYTF.

The chain uses TRBV14 and TRBJ2-1; 8 bases are shared with TRBD1. V shed 4 bases and J 8 bases; nucleotides not matched to a gene: 10. CDR1 is SGHDN and CDR2 is FVKESK in the germline V gene. The CDR3 sequence is 15 residues long. The CDR3 DNA reads as TGTGCCAGCAGCCTACACGACAGGGGACTCGATGAGCAGTTCTTC. Its protein is CASSLHDRGLDEQFF.

The chain couples TRBV7-9 to TRBJ1-2; 9 bases fit TRBD1. The CDR3 runs to 13 residues. V shed 5 bases, J shed 7 bases, and the junction held 5 bases outside the gene matches. Germline V lookup: CDR1 SEHNR, CDR2 FQNEAQ (reference sequence). The CDR3 DNA follows: TGTGCCAGCAGCGTTGGGACAGGGTTTGGCTACACCTTC. Its protein product is CASSVGTGFGYTF. The variable domain in full, with the rest retrieved from reference TRBV7-9 and TRBJ1-2, is DTGVSQNPRHKITKRGQNVTFRCDPISEHNRLYWYRQTLGQGPEFLTYFQNEAQLEKSRLLSDRFSAERPKGSFSTLEIQRTEQGDSAMYLCASSVGTGFGYTFGSGTRLTVV.

The chain links TRBV5-1 to TRBJ2-1, with a possible D match to TRBD2 (5 bases). The CDR3 extends over 14 amino acids. Trimming stripped 0 bases from V and 8 bases from J, with 12 bases between. The germline V gene encodes CDR1 SGHRS and CDR2 YFSETQ. As DNA, the CDR3 is TGCGCCAGCAGCTTGGGCGGGCAGGAGGATGAGCAGTTCTTC. Amino acids: CASSLGGQEDEQFF.

The chain couples TRBV4-1 to TRBJ1-5, with a weak D call TRBD1 (5 bases). Germline assignment: CDR1 MGHRA and CDR2 YSYEKL. The V end was cut by 4 bases, the J end by 11 bases, with 18 bases between. The CDR3 consists of 14 residues. CDR3 region: CASSRTLNRDSQHF. DNA of the CDR3: TGCGCCAGCAGCCGAACCCTAAATCGGGACTCCCAGCATTTT.

The CDR3 DNA sequence: TGTGCCAGTAGTCCAGGGGGTTTCACTGAAGCTTTCTTT. Protein: CASSPGGFTEAFF. The gene calls are TRBV19 and TRBJ1-1, with 7 bases lining up with TRBD1. CDR1 is LNHDA, CDR2 SQIVND, per germline (reference sequence). This CDR3 comprises 13 residues. V trimming: 5 bases; J trimming: 4 bases; junction bases outside the gene matches: 4.

The rearrangement uses TRBV27 and TRBJ2-3; 9 bases are a match to TRBD2. The V segment lost 1 base and the J segment 3 bases; nucleotides outside the gene matches: 8. Germline CDR1 is MNHEY and CDR2 is SMNVEV (reference sequence). The CDR3 is 17 residues long. CDR3 sequence (DNA): TGTGCCAGCAGTTTATGGATTAGCGGGAGTATAACAGATACGCAGTATTTT. It is translated as CASSLWISGSITDTQYF.

This clone has a handful of counts. The chain combines TRBV5-1 with TRBJ1-2; 7 positions agree with TRBD1. The CDR3 covers 16 residues. After removal of 3 bases from V and 2 bases from J, the junction contained 10 bases not matched to a gene. CDR1 and CDR2 (germline): SGHRS, YFSETQ. The CDR3 nucleotides read TGCGCCAGCAGCTACAGACTTCGACAGGGAAACTATGGCTACACCTTC. Amino acid sequence: CASSYRLRQGNYGYTF.

The chain employs TRBV27 and TRBJ2-1, with D uncertain. The CDR3 spans 12 residues. Germline values: CDR1 MNHEY, CDR2 SMNVEV (reference sequence). Trimming took off 2 bases at V and 7 bases at J, with 6 bases between the two ends. The CDR3 coding sequence is TGTGCCAGCAGTTTAGGAGAGAATGAGCAGTTCTTC. This gives the protein CASSLGENEQFF.

The gene calls are TRBV4-1 and TRBJ2-7; 8 nucleotides agree with TRBD1. Germline V gives CDR1 MGHRA, CDR2 YSYEKL. J gave up 2 bases and V 3 bases, and 6 bases lay outside the gene matches. This CDR3 has 15 residues. Written as DNA, the CDR3 is TGCGCCAGCAGCCAGGACCCGGGACAGGCCTACGAGCAGTACTTC. Translation gives CASSQDPGQAYEQYF.

The rearrangement links TRBV6-4 to TRBJ2-7, with D perhaps TRBD2 (7 bases). The CDR3 sequence is 16 residues long. The V gene lost 6 bases and the J gene lost 5 bases, with 23 bases spanning the gap. Germline V gene lookup returns CDR1 MRHNA and CDR2 SNTAGT. The CDR3 sequence is CASSPVGGDMVHEQYF. The CDR3 DNA sequence: TGTGCCAGCAGCCCGGTGGGGGGGGACATGGTCCACGAGCAGTACTTC.

The chain combines TRBV28 with TRBJ2-4, with D tentatively TRBD1 (5 bases). V lost 4 bases, J lost 8 bases, and 18 bases lay in between. The CDR3 sequence is 15 residues long. The germline V gene has CDR1 MDHEN and CDR2 SYDVKM. CDR3 sequence: CASSSLLGHFDIQYF. CDR3 bases: TGTGCCAGCAGTTCGCTCCTTGGACATTTTGACATTCAGTACTTC.

The CDR3 loop reads CASSLLSEDYGYTF. CDR3 DNA: TGTGCCAGCAGTTTATTATCAGAAGACTATGGCTACACCTTC. This chain joins TRBV28 and TRBJ1-2; D is ambiguous. Looked up from germline, CDR1 is MDHEN and CDR2 is SYDVKM. This CDR3 has 14 amino acids. Trimming removed 1 base at V and 3 bases at J, with 9 bases between.

The chain employs TRBV7-6 and TRBJ1-5, with TRBD1 matching over 9 bases. J lost 4 bases, V lost 5 bases, and 12 bases had no gene match. The CDR3 contains 17 residues. Germline lookup yields CDR1 SGHVS and CDR2 FNYEAQ. The CDR3, as DNA: TGTGCCAGCAGCGTGCGGACAGGGGATAGGAAAAATCAGCCCCAGCATTTT. Its protein product is CASSVRTGDRKNQPQHF.

The chain joins TRBV19 to TRBJ2-7, with TRBD1 identical over 9 bases. The CDR3 totals 14 residues. Germline V CDR1 and CDR2: LNHDA, SQIVND (reference sequence). V was clipped by 6 bases and J by 3 bases; unmatched bases: 6. The CDR3, as DNA: TGTGCCAGTAGCGGGAGGACAGGGGACTACGAGCAGTACTTC. Its protein product is CASSGRTGDYEQYF.

The chain uses TRBV6-5 and TRBJ2-1; 7 positions match TRBD1. After removal of 6 bases from V and 2 bases from J, the junction contained 4 bases not matched to a gene. CDR1 and CDR2 (germline): MNHEY, SVGAGI. The CDR3 sequence is 14 residues long. DNA of the CDR3: TGTGCCAGCAGCCGACAGGGAGCCTACAATGAGCAGTTCTTC. It codes for CASSRQGAYNEQFF.

This sequence joins TRBV12-2 and TRBJ1-2; TRBD1 is the table's D call and was not checked against the DNA. TRBV12-2 is an annotated pseudogene. This CDR3 region has 16 residues. For the CDR3, the DNA is TGTGCAAGTCGCGCGGACAGGGGGCGTTTTAACTATGGCTACACCTTC. Its protein is CASRADRGRFNYGYTF.

The chain couples TRBV19 to TRBJ1-1; 8 bases fit TRBD1. The V gene end was trimmed by 7 bases and the J gene end by 1 base; junction bases not matched to a gene: 2. The CDR3 has 13 residues. Germline V gene sequence: CDR1 LNHDA, CDR2 SQIVND (reference sequence). CDR3 sequence (DNA): TGTGCCAGTACAGGGGGCCGGAACACTGAAGCTTTCTTT. It codes for CASTGGRNTEAFF.

V and J are TRBV4-3 and TRBJ2-7; D not resolved. Looked up from germline, CDR1 is LGHNA and CDR2 is YSLEER. This CDR3 is built from 16 residues. Trimming took 1 base from V and 3 from J, leaving 16 bases between them. CDR3 coding DNA: TGCGCCAGCAGCCAAGCTCTGCTAGACCGGAACTACGAGCAGTACTTC. Translated, it gives CASSQALLDRNYEQYF.

This clone was observed once. The chain has TRBV5-6 and TRBJ2-3; 7 bases are a match to TRBD1. This CDR3 is 15 amino acids long. Germline V gene sequence: CDR1 SGHDT, CDR2 YYEEEE. Trimming at V came to 0 bases and at J to 1 base, leaving 2 bases not matched to a gene. DNA of the CDR3: TGTGCCAGCAGCTTGGGACAGGGAGGCACAGATACGCAGTATTTT. It codes for CASSLGQGGTDTQYF.

This chain links TRBV2 with TRBJ1-1; TRBD1 matches at 8 bases. J was trimmed by 7 bases and V by 8 bases; bases with no gene match: 9. Germline V gives CDR1 SNHLY, CDR2 FYNNEI. There are 13 residues in the CDR3. CDR3 amino acids: CASQETGAGEAFF. The CDR3 nucleotides are TGTGCCAGCCAGGAGACAGGGGCCGGTGAAGCTTTCTTT.

The chain links TRBV6-6 to TRBJ2-1; D is possibly TRBD2 (6 bases). This CDR3 contains 14 residues. V was clipped by 11 bases and J by 3 bases, with 17 bases between them. In germline, CDR1 is MNHNY, CDR2 SVGAGI (reference sequence). The CDR3 DNA reads TGTGCCGCCTCTCCGCGGGGAGACTACAATGAGCAGTTCTTC. Its protein product is CAASPRGDYNEQFF.

The gene calls are TRBV30 and TRBJ2-7; the match to TRBD2 covers 7 bases. Germline V gene lookup returns CDR1 GTSNPN and CDR2 SVGIG (reference sequence). The V gene end was trimmed by 5 bases and the J gene end by 3 bases; junction bases not matched to a gene: 16. The CDR3 length is 16 residues. The CDR3 spells CAWQDFAGEAGYEQYF. The DNA of the CDR3 is TGTGCCTGGCAGGACTTTGCGGGAGAAGCCGGCTACGAGCAGTACTTC.

This chain links TRBV4-1 with TRBJ2-2, with TRBD2 matching 9 bases. The junction had 4 bases not matched to a gene; V was cut back by 3 bases and J by 2 bases. This CDR3 region has 16 residues. The germline gives CDR1 MGHRA, CDR2 YSYEKL. CDR3 bases: TGCGCCAGCAGCCATTTAGCGGGAGTAAACACCGGGGAGCTGTTTTTT. It encodes CASSHLAGVNTGELFF.

The chain recombines TRBV4-1 with TRBJ2-1; the D gene is possibly TRBD2 (5 bases). The length of the CDR3 is 17 residues. V lost 2 bases, J lost 0 bases, and 14 bases lay in between. From germline, CDR1 is MGHRA and CDR2 YSYEKL. The CDR3 loop is CASSQSPGGLSYNEQFF. As DNA, the CDR3 is TGCGCCAGCAGCCAAAGTCCGGGCGGGCTCTCCTACAATGAGCAGTTCTTC.

The genes are TRBV6-1 and TRBJ2-7, with TRBD2 identical over 10 bases. From germline, CDR1 is MNHNS and CDR2 SASEGT. V lost 1 base, J lost 4 bases, and 4 bases stayed unmatched. This CDR3 spans 15 amino acids. CDR3 region: CASSEVTSGVYEQYF. The CDR3 bases are TGTGCCAGCAGTGAAGTCACTAGCGGGGTTTACGAGCAGTACTTC.

J is TRBJ2-5 and V is TRBV5-1; 9 bases agree with TRBD1. The germline CDR1 and CDR2 sequences are SGHRS and YFSETQ. The CDR3 is 14 amino acids. J lost 3 bases, V lost 4 bases, and 4 bases had no gene match. CDR3 in DNA: TGCGCCAGCAGCGGGGGACAGGGTAAAGAGACCCAGTACTTC. This codes for CASSGGQGKETQYF.